The T cell receptor (beta chain) under discussion was sequenced for a study of blood T cells in healthy people across ages. Alongside a J-beta primer mix, a sample-barcoded 5' primer served in a second PCR lasting about 7 to 11 cycles. From the 5' RACE reads, TCRdb called clonotypes with MiXCR, one entry per CDR3 protein. The sample contains approximately 820,000 distinct CDR3 sequences, about 42% of which appear only once. This TCR derives from a man aged 55-75 years in good health. The sequenced sample was blood.

The CDR3 spells CASSLTPGPSGELFF. The CDR3 DNA reads TGTGCCAGCAGCTTAACACCCGGTCCCTCCGGGGAGCTGTTTTTT. The chain carries TRBV27 and TRBJ2-2; unclear D gene. This CDR3 comprises 15 residues. In germline, CDR1 is MNHEY, CDR2 SMNVEV (reference sequence). V lost 6 bases to trimming and J lost 6 bases, with 17 bases between them.